These 3 T cell receptor beta chains came from one sample sequenced in a study of blood T cell repertoires in COVID-19. Only in-frame clones appear in the TCRdb table, and some are missing; sequencing was by immunoSEQ multiplex PCR. The sample holds 200,000 or so clones, 79% seen once. The specimen was peripheral blood. Receptor source: a man between 60 and 70 years old with active or convalescent COVID-19.

The J gene is TRBJ2-7, the V gene TRBV7-2; 8 nucleotides agree with TRBD2. The CDR3 spans 17 residues. J gave up 5 bases and V 4 bases, and 16 bases lay outside the gene matches. CDR1 and CDR2 from the germline V gene are SGHTA and FQGNSA. The CDR3 sequence is CASSSHRRAGAGHEQYF. As DNA, the CDR3 is TGTGCCAGCAGCTCTCACCGACGAGCGGGAGCGGGCCACGAGCAGTACTTC.

This chain uses TRBV5-1 with TRBJ1-1; no clear D. Germline CDR1 reads SGHRS; CDR2 reads YFSETQ. There are 13 residues in the CDR3. The V end lost 0 bases, the J end lost 5 bases, and 8 bases lay between the germline ends. The CDR3 here is CASSLDGGTEAFF. The CDR3 DNA sequence: TGCGCCAGCAGCTTGGACGGAGGGACTGAAGCTTTCTTT.

The chain recombines TRBV19 with TRBJ1-5, with 8 bases aligning to TRBD1. The ends lost 6 bases at V and 5 bases at J; junction bases unmatched: 3. CDR3 length: 13 residues. The germline V gene encodes CDR1 LNHDA and CDR2 SQIVND (reference sequence). The CDR3 DNA is TGTGCCAGTAGCCCGGACAGGGATCAGCCCCAGCATTTT. Its protein product is CASSPDRDQPQHF.